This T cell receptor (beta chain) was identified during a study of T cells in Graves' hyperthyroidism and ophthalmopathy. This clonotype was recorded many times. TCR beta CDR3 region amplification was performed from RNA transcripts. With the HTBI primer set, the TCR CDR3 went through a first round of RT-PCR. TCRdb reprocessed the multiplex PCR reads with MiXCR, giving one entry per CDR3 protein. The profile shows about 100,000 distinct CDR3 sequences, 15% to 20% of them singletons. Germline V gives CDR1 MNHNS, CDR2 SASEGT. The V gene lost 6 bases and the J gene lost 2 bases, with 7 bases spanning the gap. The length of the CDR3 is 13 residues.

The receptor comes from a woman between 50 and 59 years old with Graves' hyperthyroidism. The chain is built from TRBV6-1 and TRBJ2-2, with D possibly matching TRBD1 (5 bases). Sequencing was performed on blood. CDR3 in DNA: TGTGCCAGCAGCGGACACAACACCGGGGAGCTGTTTTTT. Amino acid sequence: CASSGHNTGELFF.